This T cell receptor (beta chain) was profiled in a study of blood T cell repertoires in COVID-19. About the research overall: Collection of acute and convalescent COVID-19 samples took place in the United States, Italy and Spain.

Trimming removed 0 bases from V and 5 bases from J; junction bases left unmatched: 7. This CDR3 contains 16 residues. Per the germline V gene, CDR1 is LGHDT and CDR2 is YNNKEL (reference sequence). Original methodology: Amplification of reference gene primers provided the estimated nucleated cell counts. The assay was immunoSEQ multiplex PCR, and TCRdb's table has in-frame clones only and misses some. Clone size and V and J calls were adopted from that table, with D and trimming inferred from the DNA. The data show some 160,000 clones, approximately 88% seen once. This clonotype originated in a man aged 55 to 70 with acute or convalescent COVID-19. The material sequenced was peripheral blood. This chain joins TRBV3-1 (or the pseudogene TRBV3-2) and TRBJ2-7; 10 nucleotides align to TRBD2. The CDR3 region has the DNA TGTGCCAGCAGCCAAGAGGACGTAGCGGGGGGTGACGAGCAGTACTTC. Its protein product is CASSQEDVAGGDEQYF.